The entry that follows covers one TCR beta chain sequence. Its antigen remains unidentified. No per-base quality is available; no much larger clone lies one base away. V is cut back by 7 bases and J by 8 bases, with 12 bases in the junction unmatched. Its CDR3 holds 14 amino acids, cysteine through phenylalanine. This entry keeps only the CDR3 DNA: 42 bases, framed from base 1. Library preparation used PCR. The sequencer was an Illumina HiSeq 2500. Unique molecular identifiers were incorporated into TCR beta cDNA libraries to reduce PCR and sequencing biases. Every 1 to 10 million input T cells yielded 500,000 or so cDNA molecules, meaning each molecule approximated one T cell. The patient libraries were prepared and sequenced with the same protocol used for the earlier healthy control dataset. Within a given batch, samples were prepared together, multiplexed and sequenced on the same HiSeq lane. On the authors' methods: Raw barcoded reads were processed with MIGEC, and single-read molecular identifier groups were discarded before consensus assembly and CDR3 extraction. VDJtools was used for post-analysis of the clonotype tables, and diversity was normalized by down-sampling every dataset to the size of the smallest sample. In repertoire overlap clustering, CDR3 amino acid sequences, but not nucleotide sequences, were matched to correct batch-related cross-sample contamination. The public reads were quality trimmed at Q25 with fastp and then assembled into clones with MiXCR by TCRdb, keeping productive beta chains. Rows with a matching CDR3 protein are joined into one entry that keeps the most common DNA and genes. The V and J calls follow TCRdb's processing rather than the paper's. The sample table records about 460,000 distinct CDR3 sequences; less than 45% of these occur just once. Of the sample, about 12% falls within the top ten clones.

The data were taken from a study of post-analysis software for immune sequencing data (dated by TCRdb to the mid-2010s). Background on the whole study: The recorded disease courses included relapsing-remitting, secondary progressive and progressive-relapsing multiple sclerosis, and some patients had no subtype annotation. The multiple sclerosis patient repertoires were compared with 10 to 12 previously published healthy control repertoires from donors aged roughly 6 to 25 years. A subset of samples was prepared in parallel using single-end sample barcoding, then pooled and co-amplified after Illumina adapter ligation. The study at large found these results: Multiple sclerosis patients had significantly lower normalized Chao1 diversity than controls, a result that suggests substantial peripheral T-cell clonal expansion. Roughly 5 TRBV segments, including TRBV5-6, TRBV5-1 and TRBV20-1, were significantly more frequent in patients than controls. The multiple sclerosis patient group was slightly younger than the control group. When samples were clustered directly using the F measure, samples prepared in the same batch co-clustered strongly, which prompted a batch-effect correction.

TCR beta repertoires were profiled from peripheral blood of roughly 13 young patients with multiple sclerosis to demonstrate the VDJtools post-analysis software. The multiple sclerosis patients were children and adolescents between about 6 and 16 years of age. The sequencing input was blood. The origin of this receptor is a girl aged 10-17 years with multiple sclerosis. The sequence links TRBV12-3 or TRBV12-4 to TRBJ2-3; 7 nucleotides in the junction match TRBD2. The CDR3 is CASTGGGPSVTQYF. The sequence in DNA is TGTGCCAGCACCGGGGGAGGGCCTTCGGTTACGCAGTATTTT.